This is a list of T cell receptor beta chains from one sample in a study of cytomegalovirus exposure and HLA in healthy donors. Clones were read by immunoSEQ multiplex PCR, and TCRdb kept only the in-frame ones, dropping some. In the table there are approximately 210,000 clones, about four fifths of which are singletons. The material sequenced was PBMCs. The origin of the receptors is a woman aged 40 to 50 in good health and CMV-seronegative. The CDR3 runs from the conserved cysteine through the conserved F or W. A D gene is named only where the DNA matches it firmly. The size of a clone is reported for some rows only, either as once, few or many, or as a class for expanded clones.

>TRBJ1-1|TRBV2|TRBD1|NA
CASSTPTGGGMMNTEAFF
TGTGCCAGCAGTACTCCTACAGGAGGGGGCATGATGAACACTGAAGCTTTCTTT
>TRBJ2-1|TRBV7-9|NA|NA
CASSLALVVEQFF
TGTGCCAGCAGCTTAGCACTAGTGGTTGAGCAGTTCTTC
>TRBJ1-1|TRBV10-3|NA|NA
CAISSSGVKAEAFF
TGTGCCATCAGTTCTTCCGGGGTTAAGGCTGAAGCTTTCTTT
>TRBJ2-2|TRBV28|TRBD1|NA
CASSFPGTETGELFF
TGTGCCAGCAGTTTTCCCGGGACAGAGACCGGGGAGCTGTTTTTT
>TRBJ2-1|TRBV19|TRBD2|once
CASSEGLAEVSSYNEQFF
TGTGCCAGTAGTGAGGGACTAGCGGAAGTAAGCTCCTACAATGAGCAGTTCTTC
>TRBJ2-2|TRBV7-3|TRBD2|NA
CASSLRTSGNTGELFF
TGTGCCAGCAGCTTACGGACTAGCGGGAACACCGGGGAGCTGTTTTTT
>TRBJ1-2|TRBV29-1|TRBD1|NA
CSSSEYRGYGYTF
TGCAGCTCTTCAGAATACAGGGGCTATGGCTACACCTTC
>TRBJ1-2|TRBV30|NA|NA
CCLDIQENFYGYTF
TGTTGCCTGGACATTCAGGAAAACTTCTATGGCTACACCTTC
>TRBJ1-1|TRBV20-1|NA|NA
CSAHVNTEAFF
TGCAGTGCTCATGTGAACACTGAAGCTTTCTTT
>TRBJ2-5|TRBV9|NA|once
CASSRGGIQETQYF
TGTGCCAGCAGCCGGGGCGGGATTCAAGAGACCCAGTACTTC
>TRBJ2-1|TRBV28|TRBD2|NA
CASSETSGRLDEQFF
TGTGCCAGCAGTGAGACTAGCGGGAGGTTGGATGAGCAGTTCTTC
>TRBJ2-3|TRBV5-6|NA|NA
CASSFTKRPLQYF
TGTGCCAGCAGCTTCACCAAGCGGCCCCTCCAATATTTT
>TRBJ2-3|TRBV18|TRBD2|few
CASSPRLAGGLADTQYF
TGTGCCAGCTCACCGAGACTAGCGGGAGGACTCGCGGATACGCAGTATTTT
>TRBJ2-5|TRBV19|TRBD1|few
CASGQGGETQYF
TGTGCCAGTGGACAGGGTGGAGAGACCCAGTACTTC
>TRBJ2-6|TRBV19|NA|few
CASSIRGQVRSGANVLTF
TGTGCCAGTAGTATCCGAGGGCAGGTTAGGTCTGGGGCCAACGTCCTGACTTTC
>TRBJ1-2|TRBV19|TRBD1|NA
CASSIDRTGGGYTF
TGTGCCAGTAGTATAGACCGGACAGGGGGCGGCTACACCTTC
>TRBJ1-1|TRBV7-9|NA|NA
CASSLAGGSTEAFF
TGTGCCAGCAGCTTAGCGGGGGGGAGCACTGAAGCTTTCTTT
>TRBJ2-2|TRBV18|NA|NA
CASSRDTSNTGELFF
TGTGCCAGCTCAAGAGACACCTCGAACACCGGGGAGCTGTTTTTT
>TRBJ1-4|TRBV19|TRBD1|once
CASSKPGQGNEKLFF
TGTGCCAGTAGTAAACCGGGACAGGGGAATGAAAAACTGTTTTTT
>TRBJ2-3|TRBV25-1|TRBD2|NA
CASSEFRSGSGDTQYF
TGTGCCAGCAGTGAATTTAGAAGCGGGAGTGGCGATACGCAGTATTTT
>TRBJ1-1|TRBV5-5|NA|NA
CASSFGGMNTEAFF
TGTGCCAGCAGCTTCGGGGGTATGAACACTGAAGCTTTCTTT
>TRBJ2-7|TRBV15|TRBD1|NA
CATSRDRPDYEQYF
TGTGCCACCAGCAGGGACAGGCCGGACTACGAGCAGTACTTC
>TRBJ1-5|TRBV10-1|NA|NA
CASSDNYSNQPQHF
TGCGCCAGCAGTGACAACTATAGCAATCAGCCCCAGCATTTT
>TRBJ2-1|TRBV5-1|TRBD2|NA
CASSFPSGSGEQFF
TGCGCCAGCAGCTTCCCTAGCGGGAGTGGTGAGCAGTTCTTC
>TRBJ2-7|TRBV20-1|TRBD1|NA
CSAPGTGMMYF
TGCAGTGCCCCTGGGACAGGGATGATGTACTTC
>TRBJ2-7|TRBV7-6|NA|NA
CASSLDSTINSYEQYF
TGTGCCAGCAGCTTAGACAGTACAATAAACTCCTACGAGCAGTACTTC
>TRBJ2-5|TRBV18|NA|NA
CASSERAETQYF
TGTGCCAGCTCAGAGCGTGCAGAGACCCAGTACTTC
>TRBJ1-1|TRBV11-2|NA|once
CASSLVRTLNTEAFF
TGTGCCAGCAGCTTAGTCCGGACACTGAACACTGAAGCTTTCTTT